The TCR beta chain described here comes from a study of siplizumab effects on memory and regulatory T cells. Overall study findings and caveats: The average Treg-derived proportion among mappable alloreactive CD4+ clones was 65% to 80% with siplizumab versus about 30% in controls. An assignable phenotype, naive or memory, was missing from roughly 76-95% of proliferating CD4+ or CD8+ clones.

This table comes from immunoSEQ multiplex PCR, and its TCRdb copy is limited to in-frame clones, with some not included. The sample consists of about 48,000 clones, roughly 87% of them appearing once. Concerning this clone itself: Its antigen is unknown.

The source material was naive CD8+ T cells sorted from blood. The receptor's source is a human donor in good health.

The CDR3 is CASSTINEQFF. The CDR3 nucleotides read TGTGCCAGCAGCACCATAAATGAGCAGTTCTTC. The chain employs TRBV5-8 and TRBJ2-1; no reliable D call. This CDR3 region has 11 residues. Trimming took 4 bases from V and 7 from J, leaving 6 bases between them. Germline V lookup: CDR1 SGHTS, CDR2 YDEGEE.